Sequencing of this T cell receptor (beta chain) was carried out in a study of T cell responses to AZD1222 COVID-19 vaccine. Study summary: Pooled samples include second doses given at about 4 or 12 weeks. Notes on the study in general: Donors skewed white British and female; clonal diversity was possibly underestimated. Reports say nearly half of spike-specific TCRs go after unmutated variant regions. Dominant at 160-218 and 743-854, vaccine-associated CD4 TCRs also spanned spike.

Generated by immunoSEQ multiplex PCR, the TCRdb table keeps only in-frame clones and is missing some. This repertoire shows approximately 180,000 clones, just over 85% found once; its top ten account for around 8%. Per the germline V gene, CDR1 is SGHKS and CDR2 is YYEKEE (reference sequence). This CDR3 has 15 amino acids. The V end lost 4 bases, the J end lost 1 base, and 14 bases lay between the germline ends. Notes on this clone: Its antigen is still unknown.

The sample in question was peripheral blood, obtained on day 0 of AZD1222 vaccination. The sequence came from an adult in good health. The chain links TRBV5-5 to TRBJ2-5, with D possibly matching TRBD1 (6 bases). Here the CDR3 reads CASSDETGLQETQYF. The CDR3 DNA follows: TGTGCCAGCAGCGACGAGACAGGCCTCCAAGAGACCCAGTACTTC.